Sequencing of this T cell receptor beta chain was carried out in a study of cytomegalovirus exposure and HLA in healthy donors. PCR used 60 Vbeta primers and 13 Jbeta primers. Profiled with immunoSEQ multiplex PCR; TCRdb holds only in-frame clones, not every one. The data hold around 170,000 clones, with 80% to 85% observed a single time. Trimming stripped 0 bases from V and 1 base from J, with 3 bases between. The CDR3 extends over 13 amino acids. CDR1 is GTSNPN, CDR2 SVGIG, per germline (reference sequence). This clonotype was obtained from a man aged 40-50 years in good health and CMV-seropositive. The chain carries TRBV30 and TRBJ2-2; D gene unclear. Sequencing input: PBMCs. The CDR3 nucleotides read TGTGCCTGGAGTGTACAGAACACCGGGGAGCTGTTTTTT. Its protein product is CAWSVQNTGELFF.